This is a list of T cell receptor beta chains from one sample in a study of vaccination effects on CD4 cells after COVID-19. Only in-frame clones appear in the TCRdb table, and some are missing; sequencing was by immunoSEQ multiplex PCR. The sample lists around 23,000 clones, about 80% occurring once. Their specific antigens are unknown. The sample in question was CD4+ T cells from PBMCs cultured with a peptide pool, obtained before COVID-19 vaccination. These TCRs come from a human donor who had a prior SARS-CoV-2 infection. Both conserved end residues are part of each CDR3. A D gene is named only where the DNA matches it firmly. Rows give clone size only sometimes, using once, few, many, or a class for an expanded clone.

CDR3 protein: CASSQFGRWQYF
CDR3 DNA: TGTGCCAGCAGCCAATTTGGGAGATGGCAGTACTTC
J gene: TRBJ2-7
D gene: -
clone size: -
V gene: TRBV14

CDR3 protein: CASSEDRVGNSPLHF
CDR3 DNA: TGTGCCAGCAGTGAGGATAGGGTTGGTAATTCACCCCTCCACTTT
J gene: TRBJ1-6
D gene: -
clone size: -
V gene: TRBV2

CDR3 protein: CASSSPGLAGGLRSYNEQFF
CDR3 DNA: TGTGCCAGCAGCTCGCCGGGACTAGCGGGAGGACTTAGGTCCTACAATGAGCAGTTCTTC
J gene: TRBJ2-1
D gene: TRBD2
clone size: -
V gene: TRBV11-3

CDR3 protein: CASSGQGIAKNIQYF
CDR3 DNA: TGTGCCAGCAGTGGACAGGGAATAGCCAAAAACATTCAGTACTTC
J gene: TRBJ2-4
D gene: TRBD1
clone size: once
V gene: TRBV2

CDR3 protein: CASKPGTEYYEQYF
CDR3 DNA: TGTGCCAGCAAGCCCGGGACAGAGTACTACGAGCAGTACTTC
J gene: TRBJ2-7
D gene: TRBD1
clone size: few
V gene: TRBV2

CDR3 protein: CASSSRGGYGYTF
CDR3 DNA: TGCGCCAGCAGCTCCAGGGGTGGCTATGGCTACACCTTC
J gene: TRBJ1-2
D gene: -
clone size: few
V gene: TRBV5-1

CDR3 protein: CASSLTLQGYNEQFF
CDR3 DNA: TGTGCCAGCAGCTTAACGCTACAGGGCTACAATGAGCAGTTCTTC
J gene: TRBJ2-1
D gene: -
clone size: once
V gene: TRBV7-3

CDR3 protein: CASSHGTDTQYF
CDR3 DNA: TGTGCCAGCAGCCACGGTACAGATACGCAGTATTTT
J gene: TRBJ2-3
D gene: -
clone size: few
V gene: TRBV3-1/TRBV3-2

CDR3 protein: CASSSSSGRPNEQFF
CDR3 DNA: TGTGCCAGCAGTTCCTCTAGCGGGAGACCCAATGAGCAGTTCTTC
J gene: TRBJ2-1
D gene: TRBD2
clone size: -
V gene: TRBV28

CDR3 protein: CASSRRNTGELFF
CDR3 DNA: TGTGCCAGCAGCCGGCGAAACACCGGGGAGCTGTTTTTT
J gene: TRBJ2-2
D gene: -
clone size: few
V gene: TRBV3-1/TRBV3-2

CDR3 protein: CASSRYEGAREQYF
CDR3 DNA: TGCGCCAGCAGCCGGTACGAGGGGGCAAGGGAGCAGTACTTC
J gene: TRBJ2-7
D gene: TRBD1
clone size: -
V gene: TRBV5-1

CDR3 protein: CASSRGGAQVRTHIHEQYF
CDR3 DNA: TGTGCCAGCAGCAGGGGGGGAGCACAGGTCAGGACCCATATCCACGAGCAGTACTTC
J gene: TRBJ2-7
D gene: -
clone size: -
V gene: TRBV21-1

CDR3 protein: CASGSWATQYF
CDR3 DNA: TGTGCTAGTGGTTCATGGGCGACCCAGTACTTC
J gene: TRBJ2-5
D gene: -
clone size: -
V gene: TRBV12-5

CDR3 protein: CAISESWQAYEQYF
CDR3 DNA: TGTGCCATCAGTGAGTCGTGGCAGGCTTACGAGCAGTACTTC
J gene: TRBJ2-7
D gene: -
clone size: -
V gene: TRBV10-3

CDR3 protein: CATSRDRGYYEQYF
CDR3 DNA: TGTGCCACCAGCAGAGACAGGGGTTATTACGAGCAGTACTTC
J gene: TRBJ2-7
D gene: -
clone size: -
V gene: TRBV15

CDR3 protein: CAIRRQLMNTEAFF
CDR3 DNA: TGTGCCATCAGAAGACAGCTTATGAACACTGAAGCTTTCTTT
J gene: TRBJ1-1
D gene: -
clone size: -
V gene: TRBV10-3

CDR3 protein: CASSLGERGRYEQYF
CDR3 DNA: TGTGCCAGCAGCTTAGGCGAGCGGGGACGCTACGAGCAGTACTTC
J gene: TRBJ2-7
D gene: TRBD2
clone size: -
V gene: TRBV7-9

CDR3 protein: CASGPESASGGLNTGELFF
CDR3 DNA: TGTGCCAGCGGACCCGAGAGCGCTAGCGGGGGCCTCAACACCGGGGAGCTGTTTTTT
J gene: TRBJ2-2
D gene: TRBD2
clone size: -
V gene: TRBV5-4

CDR3 protein: CASSSRTSGLNYEQYF
CDR3 DNA: TGCGCCAGCAGCTCAAGGACTAGCGGGCTAAACTACGAGCAGTACTTC
J gene: TRBJ2-7
D gene: TRBD2
clone size: few
V gene: TRBV5-1

CDR3 protein: CASSSQGMGQPQHF
CDR3 DNA: TGTGCCAGCTCAAGCCAGGGGATGGGTCAGCCCCAGCATTTT
J gene: TRBJ1-5
D gene: -
clone size: once
V gene: TRBV18

CDR3 protein: CASSLAGTANTGELFF
CDR3 DNA: TGCGCCAGCAGCTTGGCGGGGACCGCGAACACCGGGGAGCTGTTTTTT
J gene: TRBJ2-2
D gene: -
clone size: -
V gene: TRBV5-1

CDR3 protein: CASSLAQVGYEQYF
CDR3 DNA: TGCGCCAGCAGCTTGGCTCAGGTGGGCTACGAGCAGTACTTC
J gene: TRBJ2-7
D gene: -
clone size: -
V gene: TRBV5-1

CDR3 protein: CAATGTGLTNYEQYF
CDR3 DNA: TGTGCCGCGACAGGAACAGGGCTTACGAATTACGAGCAGTACTTC
J gene: TRBJ2-7
D gene: -
clone size: -
V gene: TRBV27

CDR3 protein: CASSSPSRGGTYEQYF
CDR3 DNA: TGTGCCAGCAGTTCACCGAGCAGGGGAGGGACCTACGAGCAGTACTTC
J gene: TRBJ2-7
D gene: -
clone size: once
V gene: TRBV27

CDR3 protein: CASGRQFNQPQHF
CDR3 DNA: TGTGCTAGTGGGAGACAGTTCAATCAGCCCCAGCATTTT
J gene: TRBJ1-5
D gene: -
clone size: -
V gene: TRBV12-5

CDR3 protein: CASSPISGTDTDTQYF
CDR3 DNA: TGTGCCAGCTCACCAATTAGCGGGACTGACACAGATACGCAGTATTTT
J gene: TRBJ2-3
D gene: TRBD2
clone size: -
V gene: TRBV18

CDR3 protein: CASSLVGSKSNQPQHF
CDR3 DNA: TGTGCCAGCAGCTTAGTGGGCAGCAAGAGCAATCAGCCCCAGCATTTT
J gene: TRBJ1-5
D gene: -
clone size: -
V gene: TRBV7-2

CDR3 protein: CASSPQGQGTYYGYTF
CDR3 DNA: TGTGCCAGCTCACCACAGGGACAGGGTACTTACTATGGCTACACCTTC
J gene: TRBJ1-2
D gene: TRBD1
clone size: -
V gene: TRBV18

CDR3 protein: CASSTPRVSNEKLFF
CDR3 DNA: TGTGCCAGCAGCACGCCCAGGGTCAGTAATGAAAAACTGTTTTTT
J gene: TRBJ1-4
D gene: -
clone size: few
V gene: TRBV2

CDR3 protein: CASSPGQNTDTQYF
CDR3 DNA: TGTGCCAGCAGTCCGGGACAGAACACAGATACGCAGTATTTT
J gene: TRBJ2-3
D gene: TRBD1
clone size: -
V gene: TRBV11-2

CDR3 protein: CASSLVSGGNTEAFF
CDR3 DNA: TGTGCCAGCAGCTTAGTATCGGGGGGTAACACTGAAGCTTTCTTT
J gene: TRBJ1-1
D gene: -
clone size: -
V gene: TRBV7-6

CDR3 protein: CASGDRVGETQYF
CDR3 DNA: TGTGCTAGTGGGGACAGGGTTGGAGAGACCCAGTACTTC
J gene: TRBJ2-5
D gene: TRBD1
clone size: -
V gene: TRBV12-5

CDR3 protein: CASSLAGGSAGELFF
CDR3 DNA: TGTGCTAGCAGCTTAGCGGGAGGGAGCGCCGGGGAGCTGTTTTTT
J gene: TRBJ2-2
D gene: TRBD2
clone size: -
V gene: TRBV7-7

CDR3 protein: CASSQEPGGGYTF
CDR3 DNA: TGTGCCAGCAGCCAAGAACCGGGGGGTGGCTACACCTTC
J gene: TRBJ1-2
D gene: -
clone size: -
V gene: TRBV14

CDR3 protein: CASGALDGYEKLFF
CDR3 DNA: TGTGCCAGCGGAGCCTTGGACGGGTATGAAAAACTGTTTTTT
J gene: TRBJ1-4
D gene: -
clone size: -
V gene: TRBV28

CDR3 protein: CASSQGQNYGYTF
CDR3 DNA: TGTGCCAGCAGCCAAGGACAGAACTATGGCTACACCTTC
J gene: TRBJ1-2
D gene: -
clone size: -
V gene: TRBV14